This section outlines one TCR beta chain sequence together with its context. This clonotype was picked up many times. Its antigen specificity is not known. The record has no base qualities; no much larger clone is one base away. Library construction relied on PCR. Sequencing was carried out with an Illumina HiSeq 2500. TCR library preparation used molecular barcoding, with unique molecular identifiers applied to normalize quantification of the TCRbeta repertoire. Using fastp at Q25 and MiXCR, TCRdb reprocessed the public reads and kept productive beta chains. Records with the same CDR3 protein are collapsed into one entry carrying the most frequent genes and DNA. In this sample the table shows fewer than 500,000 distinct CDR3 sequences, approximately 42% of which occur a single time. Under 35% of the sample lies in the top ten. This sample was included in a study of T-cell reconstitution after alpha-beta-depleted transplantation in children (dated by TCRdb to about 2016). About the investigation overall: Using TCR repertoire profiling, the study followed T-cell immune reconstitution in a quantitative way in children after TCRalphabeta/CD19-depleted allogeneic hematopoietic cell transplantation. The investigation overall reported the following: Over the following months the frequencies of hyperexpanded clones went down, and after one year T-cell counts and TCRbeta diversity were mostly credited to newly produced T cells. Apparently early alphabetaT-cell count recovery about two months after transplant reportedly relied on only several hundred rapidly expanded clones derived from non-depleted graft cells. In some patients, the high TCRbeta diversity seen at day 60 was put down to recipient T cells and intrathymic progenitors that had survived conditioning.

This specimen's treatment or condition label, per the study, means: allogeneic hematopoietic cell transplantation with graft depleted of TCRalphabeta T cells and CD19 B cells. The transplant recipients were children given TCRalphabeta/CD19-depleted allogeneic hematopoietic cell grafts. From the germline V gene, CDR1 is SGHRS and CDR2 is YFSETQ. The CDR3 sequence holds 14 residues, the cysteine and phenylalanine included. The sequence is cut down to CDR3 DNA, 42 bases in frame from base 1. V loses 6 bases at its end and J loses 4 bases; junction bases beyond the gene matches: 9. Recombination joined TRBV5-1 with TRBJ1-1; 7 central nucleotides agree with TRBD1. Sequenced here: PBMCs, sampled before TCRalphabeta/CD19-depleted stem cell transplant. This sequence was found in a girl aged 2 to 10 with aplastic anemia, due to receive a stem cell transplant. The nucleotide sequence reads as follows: TGCGCCAGCATCATATCAGCAGGGGGCACTGAAGCTTTCTTT. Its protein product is CASIISAGGTEAFF.